Listed below are T cell receptor beta chains from one sample, sequenced in a study of T cell repertoires in cytomegalovirus infection. The antigens of these receptors remain unknown. TCRdb redid the calling of the reads with MiXCR, one entry per CDR3 protein. The sample records 550,000 to 850,000 distinct CDR3 sequences, 30% to 40% being singletons. Source: cultured PBMCs, taken from culture after CMV antigen stimulation. All receptors come from a human donor in good health (CMV status not recorded). Some clones in this sample may be carry-over from other donors' samples. The CDR3 runs from the conserved cysteine through the conserved F or W. Each record gives: clone size, V gene, J gene, D gene, CDR3 DNA, CDR3 protein. D genes are given only for firm matches. The size of a clone is reported for some rows only, either as once, few or many, or as a class for expanded clones.

clone_size: -
v_call: TRBV6-2/TRBV6-3
j_call: TRBJ1-5
d_call: -
cdr3_nt: TGTGCCAGCAGTTACTCGAATAGCAATCAGCCCCAGCATTTT
cdr3_aa: CASSYSNSNQPQHF

clone_size: -
v_call: TRBV5-1
j_call: TRBJ1-1
d_call: -
cdr3_nt: TGCGCCAGCAGCTATTACCCGGGGGGGAACACTGAAGCTTTCTTT
cdr3_aa: CASSYYPGGNTEAFF

clone_size: -
v_call: TRBV20-1
j_call: TRBJ2-1
d_call: TRBD2
cdr3_nt: TGCAGTGCTAGAGATAGCGGGGCGGGAGGATCTAATGAGCAGTTCTTC
cdr3_aa: CSARDSGAGGSNEQFF

clone_size: many
v_call: TRBV7-9
j_call: TRBJ1-1
d_call: -
cdr3_nt: TGTGCCAGCAGCTCCACTGAAGCTTTCTTT
cdr3_aa: CASSSTEAFF

clone_size: -
v_call: TRBV4-2
j_call: TRBJ2-3
d_call: TRBD2
cdr3_nt: TGTGCCAGCAGCCAGGCTCTTCCTTCAGCGGGGGTCCCAGATACGCAGTATTTT
cdr3_aa: CASSQALPSAGVPDTQYF

clone_size: -
v_call: TRBV19
j_call: TRBJ2-1
d_call: -
cdr3_nt: TGTGCCAGTAGTATAGCACCGGGACGGGGAAGCTCCTACAATGAGCAGTTCTTC
cdr3_aa: CASSIAPGRGSSYNEQFF

clone_size: -
v_call: TRBV2
j_call: TRBJ1-1
d_call: -
cdr3_nt: TGTGCCAGCAGTCTATCCGGGATCCGGGGTGAAGCTTTCTTT
cdr3_aa: CASSLSGIRGEAFF

clone_size: many
v_call: TRBV7-2
j_call: TRBJ2-7
d_call: -
cdr3_nt: TGTGCCAGCGCCATGGGGGGGCGCATCGGCGAGCAGTACTTC
cdr3_aa: CASAMGGRIGEQYF

clone_size: -
v_call: TRBV19
j_call: TRBJ2-2
d_call: TRBD2
cdr3_nt: TGTGCCAGTACCTCCCGGGGGGAGAGGATCGCCGGGGAGCTGTTTTTT
cdr3_aa: CASTSRGERIAGELFF

clone_size: few
v_call: TRBV7-2
j_call: TRBJ2-7
d_call: TRBD2
cdr3_nt: TGTGCCAGCAGCTTAGCTAGCGGGAGGGTCGAGCAGTACTTC
cdr3_aa: CASSLASGRVEQYF

clone_size: few
v_call: TRBV6-1
j_call: TRBJ1-6
d_call: -
cdr3_nt: TGTGCCAGCAGTTACGGACCCAGTCCTTCACCCCTCCACTTT
cdr3_aa: CASSYGPSPSPLHF

clone_size: -
v_call: TRBV6-2/TRBV6-3
j_call: TRBJ1-5
d_call: TRBD1
cdr3_nt: TGTGCCAGCAGTGACCAGGGGGCGGATTATCAGCCCCAGCATTTT
cdr3_aa: CASSDQGADYQPQHF

clone_size: few
v_call: TRBV5-4
j_call: TRBJ1-5
d_call: TRBD1
cdr3_nt: TGTGCCAGCAGCGATCAGGGGGATTTAAATCAGCCCCAGCATTTT
cdr3_aa: CASSDQGDLNQPQHF

clone_size: -
v_call: TRBV2
j_call: TRBJ2-2
d_call: TRBD1
cdr3_nt: TGTGCCAGCATCCCGGACAGGGGTGCCGGGGAGCTGTTTTTT
cdr3_aa: CASIPDRGAGELFF

clone_size: many
v_call: TRBV7-2
j_call: TRBJ2-5
d_call: -
cdr3_nt: TGTGCCAGCAGCTTACCCCCGGGGGAGACCCAGTACTTC
cdr3_aa: CASSLPPGETQYF

clone_size: -
v_call: TRBV7-6
j_call: TRBJ2-7
d_call: TRBD2
cdr3_nt: TGTGCCAGCAGCTTGTCCCCCGGAGCGGGAGAGGGCGAGCAGTACTTC
cdr3_aa: CASSLSPGAGEGEQYF

clone_size: many
v_call: TRBV7-9
j_call: TRBJ2-2
d_call: TRBD2
cdr3_nt: TGTGCCAGCAGCTTAGCTAGCGGGGCCAACACCGGGGAGCTGTTTTTT
cdr3_aa: CASSLASGANTGELFF

clone_size: few
v_call: TRBV4-1
j_call: TRBJ1-1
d_call: -
cdr3_nt: TGCGCCAGCAGCCCCCTTTTAGCAGGGCAGACTGAAGCTTTCTTT
cdr3_aa: CASSPLLAGQTEAFF

clone_size: few
v_call: TRBV29-1
j_call: TRBJ2-1
d_call: -
cdr3_nt: TGCAGCGCGGTTGGGACACCATACAATGAGCAGTTCTTC
cdr3_aa: CSAVGTPYNEQFF

clone_size: -
v_call: TRBV7-2
j_call: TRBJ1-2
d_call: -
cdr3_nt: TGTGCCAGCAGCCCCCCGGCGCAGATCTATGGCTACACCTTC
cdr3_aa: CASSPPAQIYGYTF

clone_size: once
v_call: TRBV7-2
j_call: TRBJ2-2
d_call: -
cdr3_nt: TGTGCCAGCAGAAATGGTCCACTCACCGGGGAGCTGTTTTTT
cdr3_aa: CASRNGPLTGELFF

clone_size: many
v_call: TRBV7-2
j_call: TRBJ1-2
d_call: -
cdr3_nt: TGTGCCAGCAGCTTAGTTCCCTCGGGAAAGAACTATGGCTACACCTTC
cdr3_aa: CASSLVPSGKNYGYTF

clone_size: many
v_call: TRBV7-2
j_call: TRBJ1-3
d_call: -
cdr3_nt: TGTGCCAGCAGCCTAAGGACATCCTCTGGAAACACCATATATTTT
cdr3_aa: CASSLRTSSGNTIYF

clone_size: -
v_call: TRBV5-1
j_call: TRBJ2-5
d_call: TRBD2
cdr3_nt: TGCGCCAGCAGCGTGACTAGCGGGAGCCGGCAAGAGACCCAGTACTTC
cdr3_aa: CASSVTSGSRQETQYF

clone_size: many
v_call: TRBV7-2
j_call: TRBJ2-5
d_call: TRBD2
cdr3_nt: TGTGCCAGCAGCTTAGGTCCCAGCGGGGTAGAGACCCAGTACTTC
cdr3_aa: CASSLGPSGVETQYF

clone_size: few
v_call: TRBV6-2/TRBV6-3
j_call: TRBJ2-1
d_call: -
cdr3_nt: TGTGCCAGCAAATTAGCCCGGATCTCTTACAATGAGCAGTTCTTC
cdr3_aa: CASKLARISYNEQFF

clone_size: once
v_call: TRBV14
j_call: TRBJ2-5
d_call: -
cdr3_nt: TGTGCCAGCAGCCCGGGACGGCGGGGAGAGACCCAGTACTTC
cdr3_aa: CASSPGRRGETQYF

clone_size: many
v_call: TRBV7-2
j_call: TRBJ2-7
d_call: -
cdr3_nt: TGTGCCAGCAGCTTAGGGGGAACCGTCTACGAGCAGTACTTC
cdr3_aa: CASSLGGTVYEQYF

clone_size: many
v_call: TRBV7-3
j_call: TRBJ2-1
d_call: -
cdr3_nt: TGTGCCAGCAGCTTAACTAGCGACTACAATGAGCAGTTCTTC
cdr3_aa: CASSLTSDYNEQFF

clone_size: -
v_call: TRBV7-2
j_call: TRBJ2-5
d_call: -
cdr3_nt: TGTGCCAGCAGAGGCGGGACAGAAAAGACCCAGTACTTC
cdr3_aa: CASRGGTEKTQYF

clone_size: -
v_call: TRBV6-2/TRBV6-3
j_call: TRBJ2-1
d_call: -
cdr3_nt: TGTGCCGGACGGGGTAACAATGAGCAGTTCTTC
cdr3_aa: CAGRGNNEQFF

clone_size: many
v_call: TRBV7-2
j_call: TRBJ2-7
d_call: -
cdr3_nt: TGTGCCAGCAGCTTATTTATCAGGGACTACGAGCAGTACTTC
cdr3_aa: CASSLFIRDYEQYF

clone_size: few
v_call: TRBV7-2
j_call: TRBJ2-1
d_call: TRBD2
cdr3_nt: TGTGCCAGCAGCCGCCCCGGGCTAGCGGGGGGGCTGGAGTTCTTC
cdr3_aa: CASSRPGLAGGLEFF